These 20 T cell receptor beta chains share one sample of origin, sequenced in a study of human T cells and chemical hapten exposure. Time point here: pre-sensitization, week 0. The treatment was: therapeutic diphenylcyclopropenone sensitization with weekly scalp DPC. Via MiXCR, TCRdb re-called the RACE reads, giving one row per CDR3 protein. This sample carries 50,000 to 70,000 distinct CDR3 sequences, more than 9% of them seen once, and the ten largest clones take roughly 9.1%. Sequencing used whole blood, obtained in connection with sensitization to the hapten diphenylcyclopropenone (DPC). The receptors originated from a middle-aged man with alopecia areata. Some clones in this sample may be carry-over from other donors' samples.

This clonotype has at least ten counts. J is TRBJ2-1 and V is TRBV5-1; 8 bases align to TRBD2. CDR3 size: 15 residues. V was pared by 3 bases and J by 3 bases, with 5 bases of the junction left unmatched. CDR1 SGHRS and CDR2 YFSETQ come from the germline V gene. The CDR3 DNA is TGCGCCAGCAGCTCTAGCGGGTATAGCTACAATGAGCAGTTCTTC. It translates to CASSSSGYSYNEQFF.

This clonotype was observed at least ten times. The DNA of the CDR3 is TGTGCCAGCAGGGACAGGGGAACAGATACGCAGTATTTT. Residues: CASRDRGTDTQYF. The rearrangement joins TRBV2 to TRBJ2-3, with 9 bases identical to TRBD1. CDR1 is SNHLY and CDR2 is FYNNEI in the germline V gene. The CDR3 length is 13 residues. The V gene end was trimmed by 6 bases and the J gene end by 3 bases; junction bases not matched to a gene: 1. The full variable domain, its missing parts supplied by reference TRBV2 and TRBJ2-3, is EPEVTQTPSHQVTQMGQEVILRCVPISNHLYFYWYRQILGQKVEFLVSFYNNEISEKSEIFDDQFSVERPDGSNFTLKIRSTKLEDSAMYFCASRDRGTDTQYFGPGTRLTVL.

This clonotype showed up many times. The chain links TRBV24-1 to TRBJ2-2; 10 nucleotides align to TRBD1. J lost 6 bases, V lost 4 bases, and 4 bases had no gene match. CDR1 and CDR2 from the germline V gene are KGHDR and SFDVKD. The CDR3 has 15 amino acids. In nucleotides, the CDR3 is TGTGCCACCAGTGAGATGGACAGGGGGGCCGGGGAGCTGTTTTTT. Encoded protein: CATSEMDRGAGELFF.

This clonotype was seen ten or more times. CDR3 amino acids: CASSPGDGTNTEAFF. As DNA, the CDR3 is TGTGCCAGCAGTCCCGGGGACGGGACTAACACTGAAGCTTTCTTT. The chain links TRBV12-3 or TRBV12-4 to TRBJ1-1; the D gene is possibly TRBD1 (5 bases). The CDR3 runs to 15 residues. V shed 5 bases and J shed 2 bases, with 15 bases lying between them.

This clonotype was picked up many times. The V gene is TRBV19, the J gene TRBJ2-6; D possibly corresponds to TRBD1 (6 bases). Germline V gene sequence: CDR1 LNHDA, CDR2 SQIVND (reference sequence). V was trimmed by 4 bases and J by 2 bases, leaving 12 bases between them. This CDR3 has 16 amino acids. The chain's CDR3 is CASSSRTGTGANVLTF. The CDR3 DNA sequence: TGTGCCAGTAGTAGCCGCACAGGGACTGGGGCCAACGTCCTGACTTTC.

V is TRBV19 and J is TRBJ2-2; unclear D gene. Germline loops: CDR1 LNHDA, CDR2 SQIVND (reference sequence). The ends were cut back, 4 bases at V and 3 bases at J, with 12 bases in the middle. This CDR3 is 15 amino acids long. CDR3 DNA: TGTGCCAGTAGTACGTGGGCAGGCGACACCGGGGAGCTGTTTTTT. This sequence encodes CASSTWAGDTGELFF. Drawing the rest from reference TRBV19 and TRBJ2-2, the complete variable domain is DGGITQSPKYLFRKEGQNVTLSCEQNLNHDAMYWYRQDPGQGLRLIYYSQIVNDFQKGDIAEGYSVSREKKESFPLTVTSAQKNPTAFYLCASSTWAGDTGELFFGEGSRLTVL.

In its sample, this clonotype was seen many times. CDR3: CASSLGLVQDTQYF. CDR3 sequence (DNA): TGTGCCAGCAGCTTAGGACTAGTCCAGGATACGCAGTATTTT. The chain uses TRBV5-8 and TRBJ2-3; 7 bases are shared with TRBD2. This CDR3 spans 14 amino acids. V dropped 2 bases and J dropped 6; count of bases not matched to a gene: 6. Germline loops: CDR1 SGHTS, CDR2 YDEGEE.

The chain links TRBV7-9 to TRBJ2-1; D perhaps matches TRBD2 (5 bases). Germline assignment: CDR1 SEHNR and CDR2 FQNEAQ (reference sequence). The CDR3 is 15 residues long. The V and J ends lost 5 bases and 5 bases respectively, with 16 bases between them. CDR3 amino acids: CASSGLAGANNEQFF. CDR3 bases: TGTGCCAGCAGCGGCCTGGCGGGCGCTAACAATGAGCAGTTCTTC.

This clonotype was counted at least ten times. This chain connects TRBV29-1 to TRBJ2-7; D is unresolved. CDR3 size: 12 residues. Germline V lookup: CDR1 SQVTM, CDR2 ANQGSEA. With 4 bases removed from V and 6 bases from J, the gap between germline ends came to 13 bases. The CDR3 region is CSVVWRGGEQYF. The CDR3, as DNA: TGCAGCGTTGTCTGGCGTGGCGGCGAGCAGTACTTC.

About this clonotype itself: A read error may be the cause here, since a much bigger clone is one base away. This chain connects TRBV7-6 to TRBJ2-7; possible D gene TRBD1, 5 bases. The CDR3 is made up of 14 amino acids. Germline loops: CDR1 SGHVS, CDR2 FNYEAQ. In DNA form, the CDR3 reads TGTGTCAGCAGCTTAGCTGACAGATCCTACGAGCAGTACTTC. Its protein is CVSSLADRSYEQYF.

This clonotype has just a few counts. The chain joins TRBV28 to TRBJ2-2; perhaps TRBD2 as D (6 bases). V shed 6 bases and J shed 4 bases, with 15 bases lying between them. CDR3 length: 15 amino acids. Per germline, CDR1 MDHEN and CDR2 SYDVKM. The CDR3 loop reads CASSQTLGGTGELFF. In DNA, the CDR3 is TGTGCCAGCAGCCAAACCCTCGGGGGCACCGGGGAGCTGTTTTTT.

The rearrangement uses TRBV20-1 and TRBJ1-4; D is ambiguous. From germline, CDR1 is DFQATT and CDR2 SNEGSKA (reference sequence). Trimming left V 0 bases short and J 12 bases short, with 14 bases between. This CDR3 region has 13 residues. DNA of the CDR3: TGCAGTGCTAGAGACCGTGTGGGGTTGGAACTGTTTTTT. It specifies CSARDRVGLELFF.

The table lists this clonotype with many counts. V and J are TRBV7-9 and TRBJ2-3, with D perhaps TRBD1 (5 bases). Trimming left V 0 bases short and J 10 bases short, with 11 bases between. Germline CDR1 reads SEHNR; CDR2 reads FQNEAQ (reference sequence). The CDR3 loop spans 13 amino acids. The CDR3 DNA follows: TGTGCCAGCAGCTTAGCGCTAGTCAGGGCGCAGTATTTT. As protein: CASSLALVRAQYF.

The chain links TRBV20-1 to TRBJ2-3; a possible D gene is TRBD1 (6 bases). V lost 5 bases to trimming and J lost 7 bases, with 19 bases between them. This CDR3 has 14 amino acids. CDR1 DFQATT and CDR2 SNEGSKA come from the germline V gene (reference sequence). The CDR3 DNA reads as TGCAGTGCTGCAAAACCGACGGACAGCTATACGCAGTATTTT. This codes for CSAAKPTDSYTQYF.

This clonotype was seen a few times. DNA of the CDR3: TGTGCCAGTAGTGTCCGGACTAGCGGGTTCTCCTACGAGCAGTACTTC. Protein product: CASSVRTSGFSYEQYF. The chain uses TRBV19 and TRBJ2-7; 11 positions agree with TRBD2. The CDR3 spans 16 residues. Germline CDR1 LNHDA, CDR2 SQIVND (reference sequence). Trimming cost V 5 bases and J 0 bases; bases outside gene matches: 6.

The table lists this clonotype with many counts. This chain connects TRBV27 to TRBJ2-7, with D maybe TRBD1 (7 bases). The germline V gene has CDR1 MNHEY and CDR2 SMNVEV (reference sequence). The CDR3 is 12 amino acids. V lost 3 bases and J lost 7, with 10 bases in between. In DNA, the CDR3 is TGTGCCAGCAGTTTTTCAGGGGGGGAGCAGTACTTC. This sequence encodes CASSFSGGEQYF.

In this sample, this clonotype turned up many times. This chain uses TRBV28 with TRBJ2-1, with 7 bases fitting TRBD2. This CDR3 spans 15 amino acids. The trim removed 10 bases at V and 2 bases at J, leaving 11 bases unmatched. CDR1 and CDR2 (germline): MDHEN, SYDVKM. The chain's CDR3 is CATLPSGGAYNEQFF. In DNA form, the CDR3 reads TGTGCCACCCTCCCTTCGGGAGGCGCCTACAATGAGCAGTTCTTC.

Only a few counts were recorded for this clonotype. The chain is built from TRBV6-2 or TRBV6-3 and TRBJ2-5; D is unresolved. The CDR3 runs to 15 residues. The germline V gene encodes CDR1 MNHEY and CDR2 SVGEGT. V lost 10 bases and J 1 base, leaving 19 bases between the germline ends. The CDR3 is CATTPKIGAQETQYF. DNA for the CDR3: TGTGCCACCACCCCGAAGATAGGTGCCCAAGAGACCCAGTACTTC.

V gene TRBV19 combines with J gene TRBJ2-7; 12 nucleotides line up with TRBD2. Germline CDR1 and CDR2: LNHDA and SQIVND (reference sequence). This CDR3 contains 16 residues. Germline trimming cut 4 bases from V and 1 base from J; bases unmatched to any gene: 5. For the CDR3, the DNA is TGTGCCAGTAGTACGGGACTAGCGGGCGGATCCTACGAGCAGTACTTC. Amino acids: CASSTGLAGGSYEQYF.

This chain uses TRBV7-9 with TRBJ2-5; D may correspond to TRBD1 or TRBD2 (5 bases each). Germline CDR1 SEHNR, CDR2 FQNEAQ (reference sequence). This CDR3 contains 14 residues. With 5 bases removed from V and 2 bases from J, the gap between germline ends came to 12 bases. The CDR3 loop reads CASSIGAAQETQYF. DNA for the CDR3: TGTGCCAGCAGCATCGGGGCAGCTCAAGAGACCCAGTACTTC.